The subject of this entry is one T cell receptor (beta chain). This entry belongs to a study of blood T cell repertoires in COVID-19. Study background: Samples representing acute and convalescent COVID-19 were sourced from the United States, Italy and Spain. PBMCs, B-cell-depleted T cells, or T cells provided the cDNA or gDNA that made up the material.

Authors' processing steps: Amplification from reference gene primers served as the basis for estimated nucleated cell counts. The method was immunoSEQ multiplex PCR; TCRdb's version includes in-frame clones alone and lacks a portion of them. That table furnishes V, J and clone size, whereas the DNA furnished D and trimming. This table has under 45,000 clones, roughly 80% appearing once. V gave up 2 bases and J gave up 8 bases, with 20 bases separating them. CDR3 length equals 16 residues. CDR1 is MNHEY and CDR2 is SVGAGI in the germline V gene. This sequence originates from a man aged 45-65 years with active COVID-19. The chain couples TRBV6-5 to TRBJ2-3; possibly TRBD2 for D (5 bases). Sequencing input: peripheral blood. CDR3 coding DNA: TGTGCCAGCAGTTACGGAGAGGGTCCCCGCATCGGTACGCAGTATTTT. Translating gives CASSYGEGPRIGTQYF.